This record looks at one TCR beta chain sequence and its context. Antigen specificity is unknown. At one end the junction does not follow the germline gene, possibly because of a read error. The entry originates in a study of blood T cells in healthy people across ages. Alongside a J-beta primer mix, a sample-barcoded 5' primer served in a second PCR lasting about 6 to 12 cycles. From the 5' RACE reads, TCRdb called clonotypes with MiXCR, one entry per CDR3 protein. The repertoire holds 650,000 to 1,000,000 distinct CDR3 sequences, with around 36% as singletons. This CDR3 is 12 amino acids long. Findings and caveats of the study: With age, beta diversity per million T cells declined roughly linearly, significantly by 40.

Healthy Russian Caucasian donors spanned ages about 6 to 90 years. The sample consisted of blood. The clonotype originates from a man between 18 and 35 years old in good health. The chain combines TRBV12-3 or TRBV12-4 with TRBJ2-3, with no clear D. CDR3 region: CAGSLYADTQYF. For the CDR3, the DNA is TGTGCCGGCAGTTTGTACGCAGATACGCAGTATTTT.